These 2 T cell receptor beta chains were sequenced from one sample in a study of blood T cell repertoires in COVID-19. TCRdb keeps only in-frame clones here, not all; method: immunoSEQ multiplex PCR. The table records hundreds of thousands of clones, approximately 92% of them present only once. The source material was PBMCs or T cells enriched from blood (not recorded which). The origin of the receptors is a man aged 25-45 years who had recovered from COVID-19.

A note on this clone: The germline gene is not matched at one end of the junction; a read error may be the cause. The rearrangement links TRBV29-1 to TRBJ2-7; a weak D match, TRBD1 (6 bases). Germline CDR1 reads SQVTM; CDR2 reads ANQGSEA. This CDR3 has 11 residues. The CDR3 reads CAAGESYEQYF. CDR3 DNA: TGTGCGGCAGGGGAATCCTACGAGCAGTACTTC.

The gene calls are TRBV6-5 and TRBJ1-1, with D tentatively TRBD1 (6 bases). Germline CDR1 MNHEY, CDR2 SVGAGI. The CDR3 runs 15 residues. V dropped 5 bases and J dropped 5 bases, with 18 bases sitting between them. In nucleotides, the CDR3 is TGTGCCAGCAGTAGCAATGTACAGGGTGGGACTGAAGCTTTCTTT. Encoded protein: CASSSNVQGGTEAFF.